The 9 T cell receptor beta chains given below trace back to one sample, sequenced in a study of control samples from healthy donors and cancer patients. The method was immunoSEQ multiplex PCR; TCRdb's version includes in-frame clones alone and lacks a portion of them. Here the sample spans around 12,000 clones, about 92% being singletons. Source material: PBMCs. The receptors come from a man aged 80 or over with lung cancer.

V gene TRBV5-1 combines with J gene TRBJ1-2, with 12 positions matching TRBD1. The junction had 7 bases not matched to a gene; V was cut back by 4 bases and J by 6 bases. The V gene's germline CDR1 is SGHRS and CDR2 YFSETQ. The CDR3 sequence is 15 residues long. This CDR3 is CASSRGQGARNGYTF. The CDR3 DNA reads TGCGCCAGCAGCCGGGGACAGGGGGCAAGAAATGGCTACACCTTC.

The chain has TRBV3-1 (or the pseudogene TRBV3-2) and TRBJ1-1, with TRBD1 identical over 8 bases. The CDR3 spans 16 residues. The J segment lost 0 bases and the V segment lost 6 bases, leaving 9 bases of the junction unmatched. Germline values: CDR1 LGHDT, CDR2 YNNKEL (reference sequence). The CDR3 region has the DNA TGTGCCAGCAGTCAACAGGGGGATTGGGTGAACACTGAAGCTTTCTTT. Protein product: CASSQQGDWVNTEAFF.

CDR3 region: CASSMRGEQYF. As DNA, the CDR3 is TGTGCCAGCAGTATGCGCGGCGAGCAGTACTTC. The rearrangement uses TRBV6-5 and TRBJ2-7; D ambiguous. This CDR3 is 11 amino acids long. CDR1 is MNHEY, CDR2 SVGAGI, per germline. V gave up 5 bases and J gave up 6 bases, with 8 bases separating them.

V is TRBV28 and J is TRBJ2-1; 7 nucleotides match TRBD2. Germline values: CDR1 MDHEN, CDR2 SYDVKM. This CDR3 is 17 amino acids long. The V segment lost 5 bases and the J segment 2 bases; nucleotides outside the gene matches: 12. The CDR3 coding sequence is TGTGCCAGCAGTCTCAACCGGGCGGGGGTTACCTACAATGAGCAGTTCTTC. Protein sequence: CASSLNRAGVTYNEQFF.

The chain recombines TRBV5-8 with TRBJ2-3; TRBD2 is a possible D gene (6 bases). The CDR3 is made up of 15 amino acids. V gave up 0 bases and J gave up 2 bases, with 10 bases separating them. Germline loops: CDR1 SGHTS, CDR2 YDEGEE. CDR3 residues: CASSLAGEDTDTQYF. Here the CDR3 DNA reads TGTGCCAGCAGCTTGGCGGGGGAAGACACAGATACGCAGTATTTT.

This chain uses TRBV12-3 or TRBV12-4 with TRBJ2-7; 10 nucleotides line up with TRBD1. This CDR3 region has 13 residues. V lost 9 bases, J lost 2 bases, and 4 bases stayed unmatched. The CDR3 region has the DNA TGTGCCAGTTCCGACAGGGGGCCCTACGAGCAGTACTTC. It encodes CASSDRGPYEQYF.

This clone came up once. The CDR3: CASSVDSSYNSPLHF. CDR3 nucleotides: TGTGCCAGCAGCGTAGACAGCTCCTATAATTCACCCCTCCACTTT. The chain links TRBV9 to TRBJ1-6; D is undetermined. Germline V gene sequence: CDR1 SGDLS, CDR2 YYNGEE. The CDR3 totals 15 residues. With 0 bases removed from V and 0 bases from J, the gap between germline ends came to 4 bases. The whole variable domain, remainder taken from reference TRBV9 and TRBJ1-6, is DSGVTQTPKHLITATGQRVTLRCSPRSGDLSVYWYQQSLDQGLQFLIQYYNGEERAKGNILERFSAQQFPDLHSELNLSSLELGDSALYFCASSVDSSYNSPLHFGNGTRLTVT.

As DNA, the CDR3 is TGTGCCAGCAGCGACCCCGGAGGAGGGCTCAATTCACCCCTCCACTTT. Encoded protein: CASSDPGGGLNSPLHF. The V and J genes are TRBV11-1 and TRBJ1-6; D unclear. Trimming took 5 bases from V and 7 from J, leaving 18 bases between them. The CDR3 has 16 amino acids. Germline CDR1 and CDR2: SGHAT and FQDESV (reference sequence).

The chain uses TRBV7-6 and TRBJ1-5; no firm D call. Trimming stripped 5 bases from V and 0 bases from J, with 11 bases between. Germline V gene data show CDR1 as SGHVS and CDR2 as FNYEAQ. The CDR3 has 15 amino acids. This CDR3 reads CASSQFVDSNQPQHF. The CDR3 DNA is TGTGCCAGCAGCCAATTTGTGGATAGCAATCAGCCCCAGCATTTT.